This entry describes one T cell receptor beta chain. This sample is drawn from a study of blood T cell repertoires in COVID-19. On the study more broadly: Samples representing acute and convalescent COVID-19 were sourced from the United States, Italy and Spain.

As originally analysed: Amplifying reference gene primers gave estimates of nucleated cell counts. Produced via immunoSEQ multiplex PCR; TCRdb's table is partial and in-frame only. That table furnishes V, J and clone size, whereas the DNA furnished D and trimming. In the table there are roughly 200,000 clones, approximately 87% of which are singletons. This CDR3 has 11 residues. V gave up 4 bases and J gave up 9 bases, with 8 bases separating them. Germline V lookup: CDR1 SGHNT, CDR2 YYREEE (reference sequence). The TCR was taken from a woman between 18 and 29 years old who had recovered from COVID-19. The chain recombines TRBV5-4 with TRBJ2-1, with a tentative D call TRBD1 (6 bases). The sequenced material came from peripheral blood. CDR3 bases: TGTGCCAGCAGCCCAGGGGTTGAGCAGTTCTTC. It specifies CASSPGVEQFF.